Sequencing of this T cell receptor beta chain was carried out in a study of shared clonotypes between healthy human individuals. The wider study: A couple of women and three men aged 18 to 49 made up the donors.

Generated by immunoSEQ multiplex PCR, the TCRdb table keeps only in-frame clones and is missing some. The sample gives 500,000 to 550,000 clones, more than 95% of which show up once; about 0.06% is in the top ten. Germline trimming cut 6 bases from V and 0 bases from J; bases unmatched to any gene: 7. Germline V gene lookup returns CDR1 SGHRS and CDR2 YFSETQ. This CDR3 has 16 amino acids. The clonotype comes from a woman in her 30s in good health. V gene TRBV5-1 combines with J gene TRBJ2-2, with 8 bases aligning to TRBD2. Sequenced input: naive CD4+ T cells sorted from blood. Subset defined: CD45RA+ positively selected. The CDR3 loop is CASNLAGYSNTGELFF. The DNA for the CDR3 is TGCGCCAGCAACCTAGCGGGCTACTCGAACACCGGGGAGCTGTTTTTT.